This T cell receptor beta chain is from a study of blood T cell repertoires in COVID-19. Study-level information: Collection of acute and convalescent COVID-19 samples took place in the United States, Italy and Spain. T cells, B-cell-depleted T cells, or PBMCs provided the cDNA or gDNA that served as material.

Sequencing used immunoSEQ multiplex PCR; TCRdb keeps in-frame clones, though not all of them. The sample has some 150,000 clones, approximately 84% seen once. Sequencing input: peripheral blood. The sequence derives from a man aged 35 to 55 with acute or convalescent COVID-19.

CDR3 nucleotides: TGTGCCACCTCCGGGGCGGGGAAGAACAATGAGCAGTTCTTC. Protein: CATSGAGKNNEQFF. This sequence joins TRBV15 and TRBJ2-1, with D maybe TRBD2 (6 bases). The CDR3 has 14 amino acids. The germline V gene encodes CDR1 LNHNV and CDR2 YYDKDF (reference sequence). The V end was cut by 8 bases, the J end by 5 bases, with 16 bases between.